Reported below is one T cell receptor (beta chain). The data were obtained in a study of T-cell reconstitution after alpha-beta-depleted transplantation in children. The CDR3 extends over 14 amino acids. Trimming removed 4 bases from V and 6 bases from J, with 13 bases in between. Preparation of the TCRbeta library used unique molecular identifiers. TCRdb analysed the PCR reads with MiXCR anew, one entry per CDR3 protein. The profile shows 350,000 to 450,000 distinct CDR3 sequences, about 14% of them singletons. The specimen comprised PBMCs, sampled from the stem cell graft. The origin of this receptor is a human donor who donated a stem cell graft to a child with Fanconi anemia. V gene TRBV12-3 or TRBV12-4 combines with J gene TRBJ2-1; possibly TRBD1 for D (6 bases). CDR3 residues: CASSSTGTINEQFF. The CDR3 region has the DNA TGTGCCAGCAGTTCAACGGGGACAATCAATGAGCAGTTCTTC.